Presented here are 13 T cell receptor beta chains from one specimen sequenced in a study of cytomegalovirus exposure and HLA in healthy donors. The PCR contained 60 Vbeta and 13 Jbeta primers. The repertoire was sequenced with immunoSEQ multiplex PCR; TCRdb's copy has only in-frame clones and lacks some. In the table there are about 270,000 clones, roughly 70% of which are singletons. Sequencing was carried out using PBMCs. All receptors come from a female donor in good health and CMV-seronegative.

The V and J genes are TRBV4-1 and TRBJ2-7; D uncertain. Germline V gives CDR1 MGHRA, CDR2 YSYEKL. The V gene lost 4 bases and the J gene lost 1 base, with 17 bases spanning the gap. There are 16 residues in the CDR3. The CDR3 bases are TGCGCCAGCAGCCCCCACGTTGATTACCTATCCTACGAGCAGTACTTC. Amino acid sequence: CASSPHVDYLSYEQYF.

This clone came up once. The CDR3 DNA reads as TGCAGTGGCCCGGCGGTAAATGAGCAGTTCTTC. Encoded protein: CSGPAVNEQFF. The V gene is TRBV20-1, the J gene TRBJ2-1; D is undetermined. Trimming took 7 bases from V and 7 from J, leaving 11 bases between them. Germline V gene data show CDR1 as DFQATT and CDR2 as SNEGSKA (reference sequence). This CDR3 region has 11 residues.

The chain combines TRBV5-1 with TRBJ2-7, with TRBD1 as a possible D gene (6 bases). The V gene's germline CDR1 is SGHRS and CDR2 YFSETQ. With 5 bases removed from V and 0 bases from J, the gap between germline ends came to 12 bases. This CDR3 comprises 14 residues. CDR3 nucleotide sequence: TGCGCCAGCAGTCCGGGACAAAACTCCTACGAGCAGTACTTC. Its translation: CASSPGQNSYEQYF.

This sequence joins TRBV11-3 and TRBJ2-5; 9 nucleotides align to TRBD1. J gave up 5 bases and V 6 bases, and 13 bases lay outside the gene matches. There are 16 residues in the CDR3. CDR1 and CDR2 (germline): SGHNT, YENEEA. The CDR3 is CASSSPSGQGYETQYF. CDR3 sequence (DNA): TGTGCCAGCAGTTCCCCCTCGGGACAGGGCTACGAGACCCAGTACTTC.

The chain has TRBV7-9 and TRBJ1-1, with a weak D call TRBD1 (6 bases). V lost 7 bases to trimming and J lost 4 bases, with 19 bases between them. Looked up from germline, CDR1 is SEHNR and CDR2 is FQNEAQ (reference sequence). This CDR3 has 15 amino acids. CDR3 DNA: TGTGCCAGCACCCTTGGGCAGGGGAGTTCCACTGAAGCTTTCTTT. It translates to CASTLGQGSSTEAFF.

The chain recombines TRBV6-5 with TRBJ2-7; 8 bases are shared with TRBD1. This CDR3 is 15 amino acids long. CDR1 MNHEY and CDR2 SVGAGI come from the germline V gene. V shed 4 bases, J shed 3 bases, and the junction held 8 bases outside the gene matches. The CDR3 loop is CASSSAGTGIYEQYF. The CDR3 DNA reads as TGTGCCAGCAGTTCAGCCGGGACAGGAATCTACGAGCAGTACTTC.

The chain is built from TRBV29-1 and TRBJ2-4; no clear D. V was trimmed by 7 bases and J by 7 bases, leaving 14 bases between them. This CDR3 comprises 12 residues. In germline, CDR1 is SQVTM, CDR2 ANQGSEA. The CDR3 DNA reads as TGCAGCGCAGACACTCGAACCAACATTCAGTACTTC. This gives the protein CSADTRTNIQYF.

This clone appeared a few times. This same CDR3 is encoded by further DNA sequences in the sample. The V gene is TRBV27, the J gene TRBJ2-5; D is perhaps TRBD1 (5 bases). This CDR3 spans 13 amino acids. CDR1 is MNHEY, CDR2 SMNVEV, per germline (reference sequence). The ends were cut back, 2 bases at V and 1 base at J, with 5 bases in the middle. CDR3 protein: CASSLRGQETQYF. As DNA, the CDR3 is TGTGCCAGCAGTTTAAGGGGCCAAGAGACCCAGTACTTC.

This chain joins TRBV25-1 and TRBJ1-2; D gene ambiguous. V was pared by 3 bases and J by 3 bases, with 11 bases between. The CDR3 has 14 residues. The germline gives CDR1 MGHDK, CDR2 SYGVNS. The CDR3 sequence is CASSDLVGDYGYTF. The CDR3 nucleotides read TGTGCCAGCAGTGACTTAGTCGGTGACTATGGCTACACCTTC.

J is TRBJ2-3 and V is TRBV7-2, with a possible D match to TRBD2 (6 bases). The CDR3 contains 15 residues. CDR1 SGHTA and CDR2 FQGNSA come from the germline V gene. Trimming took 3 bases from V and 2 from J, leaving 12 bases between them. The CDR3 protein is CASSLSRDFTDTQYF. CDR3 in DNA: TGTGCCAGCAGCTTGTCACGGGACTTCACAGATACGCAGTATTTT.

The chain employs TRBV13 and TRBJ1-1; a possible D gene is TRBD1 (5 bases). CDR1 and CDR2 from the germline V gene are PRHDT and FYEKMQ (reference sequence). The CDR3 runs to 13 residues. V was cut by 1 base and J by 5 bases, with 8 bases left in between. CDR3 protein: CASSLERGTEAFF. As DNA, the CDR3 is TGTGCCAGCAGCTTAGAAAGGGGTACTGAAGCTTTCTTT.

This chain joins TRBV5-1 and TRBJ1-1; no reliable D call. V was trimmed by 2 bases and J by 0 bases, leaving 5 bases between them. This CDR3 region has 13 residues. CDR1 SGHRS and CDR2 YFSETQ come from the germline V gene. The CDR3 bases are TGCGCCAGCAGCTTCGGTATGAACACTGAAGCTTTCTTT. This codes for CASSFGMNTEAFF.

The chain combines TRBV7-9 with TRBJ2-1; TRBD2 aligns across 8 bases. V dropped 5 bases and J dropped 15; count of bases not matched to a gene: 6. The CDR3 consists of 11 residues. Germline CDR1 SEHNR, CDR2 FQNEAQ (reference sequence). The CDR3 sequence: CASSPGLALFF. The CDR3 nucleotides are TGTGCCAGCAGCCCAGGACTAGCTCTGTTCTTC.